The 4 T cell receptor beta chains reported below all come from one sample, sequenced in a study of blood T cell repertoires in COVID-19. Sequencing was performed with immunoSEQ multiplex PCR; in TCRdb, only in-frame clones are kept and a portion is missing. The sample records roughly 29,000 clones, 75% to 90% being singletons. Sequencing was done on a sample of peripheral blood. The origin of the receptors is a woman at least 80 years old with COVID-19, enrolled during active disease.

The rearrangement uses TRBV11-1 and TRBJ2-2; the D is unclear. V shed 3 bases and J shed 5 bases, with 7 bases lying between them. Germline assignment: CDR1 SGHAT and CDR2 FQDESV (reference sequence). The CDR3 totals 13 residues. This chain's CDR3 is CASSFSGTGELFF. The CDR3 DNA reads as TGTGCCAGCAGCTTCTCCGGGACCGGGGAGCTGTTTTTT. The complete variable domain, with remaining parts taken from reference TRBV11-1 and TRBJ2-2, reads EAEVAQSPRYKITEKSQAVAFWCDPISGHATLYWYRQILGQGPELLVQFQDESVVDDSQLPKDRFSAERLKGVDSTLKIQPAELGDSAMYLCASSFSGTGELFFGEGSRLTVL.

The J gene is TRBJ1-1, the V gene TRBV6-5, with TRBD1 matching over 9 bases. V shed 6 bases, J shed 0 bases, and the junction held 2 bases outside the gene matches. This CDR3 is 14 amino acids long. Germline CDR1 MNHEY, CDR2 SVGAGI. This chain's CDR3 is CASRQGALNTEAFF. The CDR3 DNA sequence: TGTGCCAGCAGACAGGGGGCGTTGAACACTGAAGCTTTCTTT.

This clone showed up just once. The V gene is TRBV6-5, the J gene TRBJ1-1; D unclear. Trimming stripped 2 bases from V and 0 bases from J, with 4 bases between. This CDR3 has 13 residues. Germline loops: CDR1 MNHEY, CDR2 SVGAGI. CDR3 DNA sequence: TGTGCCAGCAGTTACGGCATGAACACTGAAGCTTTCTTT. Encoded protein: CASSYGMNTEAFF.

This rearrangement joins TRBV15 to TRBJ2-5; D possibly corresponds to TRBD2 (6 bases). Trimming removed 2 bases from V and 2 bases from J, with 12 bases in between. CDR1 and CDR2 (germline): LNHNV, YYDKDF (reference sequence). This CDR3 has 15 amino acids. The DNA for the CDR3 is TGTGCCACCAGCAGAACCGGGACTCCGCAAGAGACCCAGTACTTC. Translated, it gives CATSRTGTPQETQYF.